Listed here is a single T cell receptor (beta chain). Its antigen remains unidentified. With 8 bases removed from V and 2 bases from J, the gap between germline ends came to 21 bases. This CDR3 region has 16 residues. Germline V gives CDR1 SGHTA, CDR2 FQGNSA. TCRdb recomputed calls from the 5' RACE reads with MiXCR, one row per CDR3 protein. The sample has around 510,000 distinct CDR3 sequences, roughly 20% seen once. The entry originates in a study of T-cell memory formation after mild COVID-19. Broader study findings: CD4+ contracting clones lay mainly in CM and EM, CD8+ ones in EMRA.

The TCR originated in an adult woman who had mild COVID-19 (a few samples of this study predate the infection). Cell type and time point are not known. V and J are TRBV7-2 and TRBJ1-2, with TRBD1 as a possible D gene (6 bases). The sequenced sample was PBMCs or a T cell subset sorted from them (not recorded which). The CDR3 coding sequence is TGTGCCAGCCCCCAGCGGGGGGCCTATTTGAACTATGGCTACACCTTC. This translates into CASPQRGAYLNYGYTF.